These 29 T cell receptor beta chains came from one sample sequenced in a study of cytomegalovirus exposure and HLA in healthy donors. It was with 60 Vbeta and 13 Jbeta primers that the PCR ran. Sequenced by immunoSEQ multiplex PCR; TCRdb stores in-frame clones only, minus some. Of about 180,000 clones in the sample, roughly four fifths were seen once. The sequencing input was PBMCs. The receptors stem from a male donor in good health and CMV-seronegative.

This chain uses TRBV9 with TRBJ2-1; TRBD1 matches at 7 bases. The CDR3 is 14 amino acids. Germline CDR1 SGDLS, CDR2 YYNGEE. V lost 3 bases, J lost 5 bases, and 5 bases stayed unmatched. DNA for the CDR3: TGTGCCAGCAGCGCTAGGGGACAGAACAATGAGCAGTTCTTC. Protein: CASSARGQNNEQFF. The full variable domain, in which reference TRBV9 and TRBJ2-1 provide the parts outside the CDR3, is DSGVTQTPKHLITATGQRVTLRCSPRSGDLSVYWYQQSLDQGLQFLIQYYNGEERAKGNILERFSAQQFPDLHSELNLSSLELGDSALYFCASSARGQNNEQFFGPGTRLTVL.

This chain links TRBV19 with TRBJ1-2; D ambiguous. CDR1 and CDR2 from the germline V gene are LNHDA and SQIVND (reference sequence). This CDR3 has 12 amino acids. Trimming stripped 1 base from V and 8 bases from J, with 8 bases between. This CDR3 reads CASSIGQIGYTF. CDR3 nucleotides: TGTGCCAGTAGTATAGGCCAGATCGGCTACACCTTC. Looking up the rest from reference TRBV19 and TRBJ1-2 gives the full variable domain: DGGITQSPKYLFRKEGQNVTLSCEQNLNHDAMYWYRQDPGQGLRLIYYSQIVNDFQKGDIAEGYSVSREKKESFPLTVTSAQKNPTAFYLCASSIGQIGYTFGSGTRLTVV.

The sample holds one count of this clone. This sequence joins TRBV18 and TRBJ2-1; TRBD2 is a possible D gene (5 bases). Germline lookup yields CDR1 KGHSH and CDR2 LQKENI. The CDR3 spans 15 residues. V shed 3 bases and J shed 7 bases, with 16 bases lying between them. The CDR3 nucleotides are TGTGCCAGCTCACCCGGGAACACTAAGGCTAATGAGCAGTTCTTC. Its translation is CASSPGNTKANEQFF.

The chain uses TRBV29-1 and TRBJ2-4; 7 bases agree with TRBD1. Trimming removed 0 bases from V and 3 bases from J; junction bases left unmatched: 8. The germline V gene encodes CDR1 SQVTM and CDR2 ANQGSEA. This CDR3 region has 16 residues. The DNA of the CDR3 is TGCAGCGTTGAAGATCATACCGACAGGGTCAAAAACATTCAGTACTTC. Its protein product is CSVEDHTDRVKNIQYF.

This clone was seen a handful of times. The V gene is TRBV28, the J gene TRBJ1-1; no clear D gene. In germline, CDR1 is MDHEN, CDR2 SYDVKM. The CDR3 runs to 10 residues. Between the trimmed V and J ends, which lost 9 bases and 7 bases, there was a span of 9 bases. Here the CDR3 DNA reads TGTGCCAGTCGAACCAGTGAAGCTTTCTTT. Amino acid sequence: CASRTSEAFF. The full variable domain, rest sourced from reference TRBV28 and TRBJ1-1, is DVKVTQSSRYLVKRTGEKVFLECVQDMDHENMFWYRQDPGLGLRLIYFSYDVKMKEKGDIPEGYSVSREKKERFSLILESASTNQTSMYLCASRTSEAFFGQGTRLTVV.

V is TRBV12-5 and J is TRBJ1-1; D is ambiguous. The CDR3 runs 13 residues. Trimming shortened V by 4 bases and J by 1 base, and 7 bases separated the two germline ends. The germline V gene encodes CDR1 LGHNT and CDR2 FRNRAP. The CDR3 DNA follows: TGTGCTAGTGGTTCCAGTACGAACACTGAAGCTTTCTTT. Its protein product is CASGSSTNTEAFF.

The gene calls are TRBV4-1 and TRBJ2-7; 8 bases line up with TRBD1. Germline CDR1 and CDR2: MGHRA and YSYEKL. The junction had 4 bases not matched to a gene; V was cut back by 4 bases and J by 2 bases. This CDR3 comprises 14 residues. The CDR3 sequence: CASSPGQVTYEQYF. For the CDR3, the DNA is TGCGCCAGCAGCCCGGGACAGGTTACCTACGAGCAGTACTTC.

The chain employs TRBV11-2 and TRBJ1-1, with unresolved D. The germline gives CDR1 SGHAT, CDR2 FQNNGV. The V and J ends lost 5 bases and 1 base respectively, with 14 bases between them. This CDR3 contains 15 residues. DNA for the CDR3: TGTGCCAGCAGCGGCCGGGGAGGGCCGAACACTGAAGCTTTCTTT. This sequence encodes CASSGRGGPNTEAFF.

The rearrangement uses TRBV6-1 and TRBJ2-7; 8 nucleotides match TRBD1. Germline CDR1 is MNHNS and CDR2 is SASEGT. After removal of 11 bases from V and 2 bases from J, the junction contained 8 bases not matched to a gene. This CDR3 is built from 13 residues. In nucleotides, the CDR3 is TGTGCCGGTTCCGGACAGGGTCCCTACGAGCAGTACTTC. Translated: CAGSGQGPYEQYF.

This rearrangement joins TRBV5-1 to TRBJ2-1; the D gene is possibly TRBD2 (5 bases). V was shortened by 2 bases and J by 0 bases, with 9 bases between the two germline ends. The germline V gene has CDR1 SGHRS and CDR2 YFSETQ. This CDR3 is built from 15 residues. For the CDR3, the DNA is TGCGCCAGCAGCTTCCAGCGGAGCTCCTACAATGAGCAGTTCTTC. Protein: CASSFQRSSYNEQFF.

The V call is TRBV5-1, the J call TRBJ1-1; TRBD1 is a possible D gene (5 bases). The CDR3 length is 17 residues. Germline V gives CDR1 SGHRS, CDR2 YFSETQ. V was clipped by 7 bases and J by 1 base, with 23 bases between them. CDR3 DNA: TGCGCCAGCCGGATAAACAGGCCTATCCTTTCGAACACTGAAGCTTTCTTT. Amino acid sequence: CASRINRPILSNTEAFF. Full variable domain (rest looked up from reference TRBV5-1 and TRBJ1-1): KAGVTQTPRYLIKTRGQQVTLSCSPISGHRSVSWYQQTPGQGLQFLFEYFSETQRNKGNFPGRFSGRQFSNSRSEMNVSTLELGDSALYLCASRINRPILSNTEAFFGQGTRLTVV.

The V gene is TRBV30, the J gene TRBJ1-1; a possible D gene is TRBD1 (5 bases). CDR3 length: 16 amino acids. V was trimmed by 3 bases and J by 0 bases, leaving 17 bases between them. Germline CDR1 and CDR2: GTSNPN and SVGIG (reference sequence). CDR3 sequence: CAWSTEGVTVNTEAFF. CDR3 DNA: TGTGCCTGGAGCACAGAAGGGGTTACTGTGAACACTGAAGCTTTCTTT. The full variable domain, its missing parts supplied by reference TRBV30 and TRBJ1-1, is SQTIHQWPATLVQPVGSPLSLECTVEGTSNPNLYWYRQAAGRGLQLLFYSVGIGQISSEVPQNLSASRPQDRQFILSSKKLLLSDSGFYLCAWSTEGVTVNTEAFFGQGTRLTVV.

The rearrangement uses TRBV2 and TRBJ1-1; no clear D. This CDR3 contains 11 residues. CDR1 is SNHLY, CDR2 FYNNEI, per germline. V was cut by 8 bases and J by 4 bases, with 8 bases left in between. CDR3 protein: CASQGGTEAFF. As DNA, the CDR3 is TGTGCCAGCCAAGGAGGCACTGAAGCTTTCTTT.

This sequence joins TRBV12-5 and TRBJ2-3; the D gene is possibly TRBD2 (6 bases). The CDR3 extends over 15 amino acids. V was pared by 1 base and J by 4 bases, with 12 bases between. Germline loops: CDR1 LGHNT, CDR2 FRNRAP. This CDR3 reads CASGLDGRVADTQYF. The CDR3 nucleotides read TGTGCTAGTGGTTTGGACGGGAGAGTGGCAGATACGCAGTATTTT.

V is TRBV29-1 and J is TRBJ1-1, with 7 bases matching TRBD1. Germline V gene sequence: CDR1 SQVTM, CDR2 ANQGSEA. The CDR3 totals 11 residues. V gave up 5 bases and J gave up 7 bases; unmatched junction bases: 4. CDR3 nucleotides: TGCAGCGTTCGAGGACAGGATGAAGCTTTCTTT. Its translation is CSVRGQDEAFF.

This clone appeared once. The chain combines TRBV29-1 with TRBJ1-1; maybe TRBD1 (5 bases). The V gene's germline CDR1 is SQVTM and CDR2 ANQGSEA. The CDR3 has 13 residues. Deletions cut 4 bases from V and 2 bases from J, with 11 bases between. For the CDR3, the DNA is TGCAGCGTTGTCCCGGACACAAACACTGAAGCTTTCTTT. Protein sequence: CSVVPDTNTEAFF.

This chain joins TRBV6-6 and TRBJ1-2, with no clear D. CDR3 length equals 14 residues. With 6 bases removed from V and 5 bases from J, the gap between germline ends came to 16 bases. Germline V CDR1 and CDR2: MNHNY, SVGAGI (reference sequence). In DNA form, the CDR3 reads TGTGCCAGCAGGGAGCCAGAGACCTTATATGGCTACACCTTC. Protein: CASREPETLYGYTF.

This clone was seen once. The V and J genes are TRBV19 and TRBJ1-5; weak D call: TRBD1 (6 bases). Germline V CDR1 and CDR2: LNHDA, SQIVND (reference sequence). V was clipped by 10 bases and J by 6 bases, with 10 bases between them. This CDR3 comprises 11 residues. DNA of the CDR3: TGTGCCATTGGACAGCCTCAGCCCCAGCATTTT. This sequence encodes CAIGQPQPQHF.

The chain uses TRBV28 and TRBJ2-7, with unresolved D. V was pared by 6 bases and J by 2 bases, with 5 bases between. Germline V gene lookup returns CDR1 MDHEN and CDR2 SYDVKM. This CDR3 region has 11 residues. CDR3 in DNA: TGTGCCAGCAGGGGCCCCTACGAGCAGTACTTC. This encodes CASRGPYEQYF.

The V call is TRBV2, the J call TRBJ2-1; 9 positions agree with TRBD2. Trimming removed 6 bases from V and 1 base from J; junction bases left unmatched: 4. This CDR3 has 15 amino acids. Germline CDR1 SNHLY, CDR2 FYNNEI. The CDR3 coding sequence is TGTGCCAGCAGCTATAGCGGGAGATCCTACAATGAGCAGTTCTTC. It translates to CASSYSGRSYNEQFF. The whole variable domain, remainder taken from reference TRBV2 and TRBJ2-1, is EPEVTQTPSHQVTQMGQEVILRCVPISNHLYFYWYRQILGQKVEFLVSFYNNEISEKSEIFDDQFSVERPDGSNFTLKIRSTKLEDSAMYFCASSYSGRSYNEQFFGPGTRLTVL.

The chain has TRBV28 and TRBJ1-1, with 9 bases fitting TRBD1. With 3 bases clipped from V and 5 bases from J, the junction kept 7 bases outside the gene matches. CDR3 length: 15 residues. Looked up from germline, CDR1 is MDHEN and CDR2 is SYDVKM. As DNA, the CDR3 is TGTGCCAGCAGTTTCCCCGGACAGGGGTTGACTGAAGCTTTCTTT. It specifies CASSFPGQGLTEAFF. Full variable domain (outside the CDR3, taken from reference TRBV28 and TRBJ1-1): DVKVTQSSRYLVKRTGEKVFLECVQDMDHENMFWYRQDPGLGLRLIYFSYDVKMKEKGDIPEGYSVSREKKERFSLILESASTNQTSMYLCASSFPGQGLTEAFFGQGTRLTVV.

Concerning this clone itself: Other nucleotide sequences in the sample specify the same CDR3. The gene calls are TRBV9 and TRBJ2-1, with TRBD2 matching over 12 bases. V was pared by 4 bases and J by 3 bases, with 2 bases of the junction left unmatched. Germline V gene data show CDR1 as SGDLS and CDR2 as YYNGEE. This CDR3 region has 15 residues. CDR3 in DNA: TGTGCCAGCAGCCAACTAGCGGGAGGCTACAATGAGCAGTTCTTC. The encoded protein is CASSQLAGGYNEQFF.

Only a few counts were recorded for this clone. The chain carries TRBV28 and TRBJ1-2, with D possibly being TRBD1 (5 bases). From germline, CDR1 is MDHEN and CDR2 SYDVKM. Trimming removed 3 bases from V and 4 bases from J, with 18 bases in between. The CDR3 contains 16 residues. The chain's CDR3 is CASSFGAGEDFYGYTF. The CDR3 bases are TGTGCCAGCAGTTTTGGGGCAGGAGAAGACTTCTATGGCTACACCTTC.

The chain has TRBV5-6 and TRBJ2-3; 7 positions agree with TRBD1. The germline V gene encodes CDR1 SGHDT and CDR2 YYEEEE. The CDR3 is 15 amino acids. The V segment lost 0 bases and the J segment 4 bases; nucleotides outside the gene matches: 5. CDR3 sequence: CASSLGGGMADTQYF. The CDR3 DNA is TGTGCCAGCAGCTTGGGAGGGGGCATGGCAGATACGCAGTATTTT.

This clone has a handful of counts. The CDR3 bases are TGTGCCAGCAGCCCTAGGTACCTTTCTGGGGCCAACGTCCTGACTTTC. Amino acids: CASSPRYLSGANVLTF. The chain has TRBV7-9 and TRBJ2-6; D remains ambiguous. This CDR3 is 16 amino acids long. Germline V CDR1 and CDR2: SEHNR, FQNEAQ (reference sequence). V dropped 5 bases and J dropped 1 base, with 12 bases sitting between them. Full variable domain (outside the CDR3, taken from reference TRBV7-9 and TRBJ2-6): DTGVSQNPRHKITKRGQNVTFRCDPISEHNRLYWYRQTLGQGPEFLTYFQNEAQLEKSRLLSDRFSAERPKGSFSTLEIQRTEQGDSAMYLCASSPRYLSGANVLTFGAGSRLTVL.

Concerning this clone: Additional DNA sequences in this sample encode the identical CDR3. The CDR3 DNA reads TGTGCCTGGAGTGAACAGGGTAATCAGCCCCAGCATTTT. This codes for CAWSEQGNQPQHF. The V and J genes are TRBV30 and TRBJ1-5; D is perhaps TRBD1 (6 bases). The CDR3 totals 13 residues. Trimming cost V 1 base and J 4 bases, with 8 bases left between them. Germline V gene data show CDR1 as GTSNPN and CDR2 as SVGIG (reference sequence).

This sequence joins TRBV6-5 and TRBJ1-1; D unresolved. V dropped 2 bases and J dropped 5 bases, with 12 bases sitting between them. CDR3 length equals 14 residues. CDR1 and CDR2 (germline): MNHEY, SVGAGI. This CDR3 is CASSYMGGGTEAFF. As DNA, the CDR3 is TGTGCCAGCAGTTACATGGGAGGCGGAACTGAAGCTTTCTTT.

This chain links TRBV7-9 with TRBJ2-1; 12 positions match TRBD2. The germline CDR1 and CDR2 sequences are SEHNR and FQNEAQ (reference sequence). The CDR3 spans 15 residues. Germline trimming cut 3 bases from V and 7 bases from J; bases unmatched to any gene: 4. CDR3 nucleotides: TGTGCCAGCAGCTTTCTAGCGGGAGGGCATAATGAGCAGTTCTTC. Translated: CASSFLAGGHNEQFF. Full variable domain (missing parts from reference TRBV7-9 and TRBJ2-1): DTGVSQNPRHKITKRGQNVTFRCDPISEHNRLYWYRQTLGQGPEFLTYFQNEAQLEKSRLLSDRFSAERPKGSFSTLEIQRTEQGDSAMYLCASSFLAGGHNEQFFGPGTRLTVL.

This clone was recorded a few times. The V call is TRBV9, the J call TRBJ2-3; 10 nucleotides match TRBD2. CDR3 length: 17 residues. The junction had 8 bases not matched to a gene; V was cut back by 3 bases and J by 1 base. Germline V CDR1 and CDR2: SGDLS, YYNGEE. The CDR3 protein is CASSASGGASGTDTQYF. The CDR3 region has the DNA TGTGCCAGCAGCGCCAGCGGGGGGGCCTCGGGCACAGATACGCAGTATTTT.